This T cell receptor (beta chain) was captured in a study of a mutant IDH1 vaccine in newly diagnosed glioma. Study overall: Vaccination started 4-6 weeks after radiotherapy alone, or with temozolomide cycles. Therapy received beforehand was radiotherapy, temozolomide, or both, with most patients given both. Sex among treated patients split roughly 62% male, about 40% female; mean age was around 40 years.

The V gene end was trimmed by 1 base and the J gene end by 4 bases; junction bases not matched to a gene: 4. Germline CDR1 and CDR2: SGHRS and YFSETQ. CDR3 length equals 15 residues. The data were produced by immunoSEQ multiplex PCR, yet TCRdb's version contains in-frame clones alone and is incomplete. The data show about 34,000 clones, with roughly 89% seen just once and 12% held by the top ten. This sample's time point: week 47, end of study. Mutant IDH1 20-mer peptide, at 300 ug, made up each vaccine dose, with topical imiquimod. A word on this clone: Its antigen is currently unknown.

The source was PBMCs, collected from a glioma patient whose treatment included an IDH1 peptide vaccine. The chain has TRBV5-1 and TRBJ2-5; 10 nucleotides match TRBD2. The sequence was obtained from a woman in her thirties with glioma. The CDR3 loop reads CASSLSGLAVETQYF. In nucleotides, the CDR3 is TGCGCCAGCAGCTTGAGTGGACTAGCGGTAGAGACCCAGTACTTC.